Listed below are T cell receptor beta chains from one sample, sequenced in a study of T cell responses to AZD1222 COVID-19 vaccine. The table came from immunoSEQ multiplex PCR; TCRdb's copy has only in-frame clones and leaves some out. The data show approximately 120,000 clones, 90% seen once. Sequencing was performed on peripheral blood, taken on day 0 of AZD1222 vaccination. These receptor sequences come from an adult in good health. CDR3s include the opening cysteine and the closing phenylalanine or tryptophan. Fields, in order: V gene, J gene, D gene, clone size, CDR3 protein, CDR3 DNA. The D gene is left open where the match is weak. Only part of the rows carry a size: once, few, many, or a class if the clone is expanded.

>TRBV4-3|TRBJ2-1|TRBD2|.
CASSQDLSGSAAYNEQFF
TGCGCCAGCAGCCAAGATCTTAGCGGGAGTGCCGCCTACAATGAGCAGTTCTTC
>TRBV7-9|TRBJ1-4|.|.
CASSPRIGGANEKLFF
TGTGCCAGCAGCCCTAGGATCGGGGGGGCTAATGAAAAACTGTTTTTT
>TRBV5-5|TRBJ1-2|.|.
CASSPGGILESYGYTF
TGTGCCAGCAGCCCGGGAGGGATCCTGGAATCCTATGGCTACACCTTC
>TRBV19|TRBJ1-5|TRBD1|once
CASSTTGARQPQHF
TGTGCCAGTAGTACGACAGGGGCGAGGCAGCCCCAGCATTTT
>TRBV15|TRBJ1-4|TRBD1|medium-sized
CATSRDGTGIEKLFF
TGTGCCACCAGCAGAGATGGGACAGGGATTGAAAAACTGTTTTTT
>TRBV6-2/TRBV6-3|TRBJ2-3|TRBD2|.
CASSYRPGGLLSPDTQYF
TGTGCCAGCAGTTATCGGCCGGGAGGCCTCTTGAGTCCAGATACGCAGTATTTT
>TRBV5-5|TRBJ2-2|.|few
CASSLGVLEELFF
TGTGCCAGCAGCTTGGGTGTATTGGAGGAGCTGTTTTTT
>TRBV3-1/TRBV3-2|TRBJ2-3|TRBD2|.
CASVSGGVPDTQYF
TGTGCCAGCGTCTCGGGGGGAGTGCCAGATACGCAGTATTTT
>TRBV6-2/TRBV6-3|TRBJ1-2|TRBD1|.
CASSPRGGGLHYGYTF
TGTGCCAGCAGCCCGCGAGGAGGGGGCTTGCACTATGGCTACACCTTC
>TRBV6-4|TRBJ2-1|TRBD1|once
CASPGQGYNEQFF
TGTGCCAGCCCGGGACAGGGGTACAATGAGCAGTTCTTC
>TRBV6-2/TRBV6-3|TRBJ2-7|TRBD2|.
CASSYSILQTSGIYEQYF
TGTGCCAGCAGTTACTCGATACTTCAGACTAGCGGTATCTACGAGCAGTACTTC